The clone carrying this T cell receptor beta chain was detected only once. The target antigen is unknown. Single viable CD3+CD4+CD8-CD45RO+ cells were sorted as the memory CD4+ T cells. The assay was immunoSEQ multiplex PCR, and TCRdb's table has in-frame clones only and misses some. The data hold about 59,000 clones, with about three quarters observed a single time. This sample is part of a study of memory CD4+ T cells and cytomegalovirus serostatus. Across the study: Donors were healthy Belgian adults, 9 or 10 CMV seropositive and around 24 seronegative. Study findings and constraints: The CMV-associated TCR signature appears largely within the CD4+ memory repertoire.

The TCR originated in an adult in good health and CMV-seronegative. Sequenced sample: memory CD4+ T cells from blood.

CDR3 coding DNA: TGTGCCAGCAGTCTCCTGAGGGCGGGTGATGGCTACACCTTC. It codes for CASSLLRAGDGYTF. The chain has TRBV28 and TRBJ1-2; D uncertain. Trimming left V 5 bases short and J 6 bases short, with 16 bases between. CDR3 size: 14 residues. CDR1 is MDHEN and CDR2 is SYDVKM in the germline V gene.